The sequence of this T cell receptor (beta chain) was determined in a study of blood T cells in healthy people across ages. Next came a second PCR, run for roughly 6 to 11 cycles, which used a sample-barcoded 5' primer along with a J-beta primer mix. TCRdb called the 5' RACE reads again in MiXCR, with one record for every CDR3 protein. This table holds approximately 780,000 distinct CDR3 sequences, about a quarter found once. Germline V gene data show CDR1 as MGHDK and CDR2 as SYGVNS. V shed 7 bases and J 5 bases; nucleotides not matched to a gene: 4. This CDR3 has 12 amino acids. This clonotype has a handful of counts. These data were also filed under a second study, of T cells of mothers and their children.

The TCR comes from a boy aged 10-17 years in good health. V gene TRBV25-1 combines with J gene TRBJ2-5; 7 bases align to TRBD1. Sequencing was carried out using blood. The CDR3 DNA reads TGTGCCAGCACTGAGGGGGCGGAGACCCAGTACTTC. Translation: CASTEGAETQYF.